This T cell receptor (beta chain) originates from a study of OX40 agonist ivuxolimab in advanced cancers. Study-wide context: Having had anti-PD-1, anti-PD-L1 or anti-CTLA-4 therapy before was allowed, and approximately 40% had some. The study, taken as a whole, reports: At 0.1 to 3.0 mg/kg and by week 6, clonal expansion occurred in CD4+ and CD8+ blood T cells.

Excluded were patients having autoimmune disease history or systemic immunosuppression. The investigators sampled blood at baseline, at cycle 4 day 1, and at cycle 7 day 1. As regards this clone: What it recognizes is unknown.

In germline, CDR1 is SGHTA, CDR2 FQGNSA. Unmatched junction bases numbered 4, after V lost 5 bases and J lost 4 bases. The CDR3 is made up of 13 amino acids. Only in-frame clones appear in the TCRdb table, and some are missing; sequencing was by immunoSEQ multiplex PCR. The top ten clones hold around 0.61% of a sample with roughly 56,000 clones, roughly nine tenths of them seen once. This clonotype was obtained from an adult with an advanced solid tumor such as melanoma, head and neck, liver or kidney cancer. This material consisted of CD4+ or CD8+ T cells sorted from blood, taken in a trial of the OX40 agonist ivuxolimab. The rearrangement links TRBV7-2 to TRBJ2-5; 7 positions agree with TRBD1. CDR3 residues: CASSPSGGETQYF. The CDR3 nucleotides read TGTGCCAGCAGCCCCTCAGGGGGAGAGACCCAGTACTTC.